The rows below give T cell receptor beta chains drawn from one sample of a study of T cell responses to AZD1222 COVID-19 vaccine. Generated by immunoSEQ multiplex PCR, the TCRdb table keeps only in-frame clones and is missing some. The table has 60,000 to 95,000 clones, roughly 84% seen once. The material was peripheral blood, obtained 28 days after the second AZD1222 dose. The receptors originated from an adult who received the AZD1222 COVID-19 vaccine. CDR3s include the opening cysteine and the closing phenylalanine or tryptophan. The D gene is left open where the match is weak. Rows give clone size only sometimes, using once, few, many, or a class for an expanded clone.

>TRBJ1-1|once|TRBV6-1|.
TGTGCCAGCAGTGAAGCGACGACAGGGAACACTGAAGCTTTCTTT
CASSEATTGNTEAFF
>TRBJ2-1|.|TRBV5-1|.
TGCGCCAGCAGCTTGGACGCGGGGTATGGCTACAATGAGCAGTTCTTC
CASSLDAGYGYNEQFF
>TRBJ1-2|.|TRBV6-5|.
TGTGCCAGCAGTTACTCGATAACTACCGCCAACTATGGCTACACCTTC
CASSYSITTANYGYTF
>TRBJ1-3|.|TRBV7-3|.
TGTGCCAGCAGCTACGGACCCCCGGGCATTGGAAACACCATATATTTT
CASSYGPPGIGNTIYF
>TRBJ1-6|.|TRBV18|TRBD1
TGTGCCAGCTCACCCGCCGGGACAGGGAATTCACCCCTCCACTTT
CASSPAGTGNSPLHF
>TRBJ2-2|few|TRBV2|.
TGTGCCAGCAGTACCCCGTCGGGGGCTTACACCGGGGAGCTGTTTTTT
CASSTPSGAYTGELFF
>TRBJ1-1|.|TRBV2|.
TGTGCCAGCAACGTAAGGGGCACTGAAGCTTTCTTT
CASNVRGTEAFF
>TRBJ2-2|.|TRBV11-2|.
TGTGCCAGCAGCCTCCAAGCCTTCACCGGGGAGCTGTTTTTT
CASSLQAFTGELFF
>TRBJ1-1|.|TRBV5-1|.
TGCGCCAGCAGCTTGGGACACAACACTGAAGCTTTCTTT
CASSLGHNTEAFF
>TRBJ2-3|once|TRBV6-4|TRBD2
TGTGCCAGCAGCCGGACTAGCGGGGGGTCCACAGATACGCAGTATTTT
CASSRTSGGSTDTQYF
>TRBJ2-1|.|TRBV4-3|TRBD2
TGCGCCAGCAGCCAAGGGGGAGCGGGGATGGGATACAATGAGCAGTTCTTC
CASSQGGAGMGYNEQFF
>TRBJ2-7|.|TRBV3-1/TRBV3-2|.
TGTGCCAGCAGCCAAGATGTCGTCAGAGGACTCTACGAGCAGTACTTC
CASSQDVVRGLYEQYF
>TRBJ2-2|once|TRBV19|TRBD2
TGTGCCAGCGAGCGGGGGGCGATGACCGGGGAGCTGTTTTTT
CASERGAMTGELFF
>TRBJ2-1|.|TRBV6-1|TRBD2
TGTGCCAGCAGTGAAAGGACTAGCTCTCGAGGTCGGGACAATGAGCAGTTCTTC
CASSERTSSRGRDNEQFF
>TRBJ1-5|.|TRBV7-2|.
TGTGCCAGCAGCTTAGACGCAAGCAATCAGCCCCAGCATTTT
CASSLDASNQPQHF
>TRBJ2-6|.|TRBV11-3|TRBD2
TGTGCCAGCAGCTCTTGGACTAGCGGGGACATGGCGGGGGCCAACGTCCTGACTTTC
CASSSWTSGDMAGANVLTF
>TRBJ2-7|once|TRBV11-2|TRBD1
TGTGCCAGCAGCTTAGGGGGGACAGTTTACGAGCAGTACTTC
CASSLGGTVYEQYF
>TRBJ2-7|.|TRBV29-1|.
TGCAGCGTTGAAGGGACCTCCTACGAGCAGTACTTC
CSVEGTSYEQYF
>TRBJ2-3|.|TRBV5-1|.
TGCGCCAGCACCCAAGGACTGATCACAGATACGCAGTATTTT
CASTQGLITDTQYF
>TRBJ1-5|.|TRBV27|.
TGTGCCAGCAGTAAGGGATATAGCAATCAGCCCCAGCATTTT
CASSKGYSNQPQHF
>TRBJ2-7|few|TRBV10-3|.
TGTGCCATCAGTGAGAGGGCAGGGACCAACCGCTACGAGCAGTACTTC
CAISERAGTNRYEQYF
>TRBJ2-3|.|TRBV11-3|TRBD1
TGTGCCAGCAGTCCAGGGGGCGAGGGGAGGCAGTATTTT
CASSPGGEGRQYF
>TRBJ2-4|.|TRBV30|.
TGTGCCTGGACGAACGGGGGTATAGCCAAAAACATTCAGTACTTC
CAWTNGGIAKNIQYF